This T cell receptor beta chain was retrieved from a study of long-term antiretroviral therapy in people with HIV. Study-wide results and limits: Despite increasing after ART, diversity remained lower than that of transplant donor controls. For ART adherence, viral resistance and therapy changes, no data were available. Collection spanned 2004 to 2017; ART regimens may be less effective than current ones.

They ran version v3.0 of the immunoSEQ assay at survey level. Clones were read by immunoSEQ multiplex PCR, and TCRdb kept only the in-frame ones, dropping some. Of more than 25,000 clones detected, 70% to 90% appear once; the ten largest clones hold nearly 7.5%. On this clone itself: The antigen is undetermined.

Clinicians in the United States treated all participants with HIV. The ends were cut back, 7 bases at V and 6 bases at J, with 22 bases in the middle. Germline V CDR1 and CDR2: SNHLY, FYNNEI. This CDR3 is built from 15 residues. V usage is TRBV2 and J usage is TRBJ2-7; possibly TRBD2 for D (7 bases). This receptor was obtained from a man between 45 and 60 years old with HIV. The specimen comprised unsorted PBMCs, sampled roughly 5 years before starting antiretroviral therapy. The CDR3 protein is CASIFSGGSGAEQYF. The CDR3 region has the DNA TGTGCCAGCATCTTTTCGGGGGGCAGCGGAGCCGAGCAGTACTTC.